The next 5 T cell receptor beta chains were all read from a single sample in a study of shared clonotypes between healthy human individuals. Only in-frame clones appear in the TCRdb table, and some are missing; sequencing was by immunoSEQ multiplex PCR. There are roughly 2.6 million clones in the sample; over 85% occur only once, and more than 0.12% lies in the top ten. Input material: naive CD4+ T cells sorted from blood. Subset reported: CD45RA+ positively selected. These receptors were taken from a man aged 18-30 years in good health.

As for this clone: This same CDR3 is encoded by further DNA sequences in the sample. The chain carries TRBV6-5 and TRBJ2-3, with a weak D call TRBD2 (6 bases). The CDR3 loop spans 14 amino acids. Germline V gene data show CDR1 as MNHEY and CDR2 as SVGAGI. The V end lost 6 bases, the J end lost 0 bases, and 10 bases lay between the germline ends. CDR3 sequence reads: CASSRLASTDTQYF. The CDR3 region has the DNA TGTGCCAGCAGCCGGCTAGCGAGCACAGATACGCAGTATTTT.

This clone was counted a single time. The rearrangement joins TRBV7-3 to TRBJ1-3; D remains unclear. The length of the CDR3 is 15 residues. With 5 bases removed from V and 0 bases from J, the gap between germline ends came to 11 bases. CDR1 is SGHTA and CDR2 is FQGTGA in the germline V gene. The CDR3 region is CASSPHVSSGNTIYF. The CDR3 DNA follows: TGTGCCAGCAGCCCTCACGTAAGCTCTGGAAACACCATATATTTT.

The chain has TRBV7-2 and TRBJ1-4; 7 nucleotides match TRBD1. CDR1 is SGHTA and CDR2 is FQGNSA in the germline V gene. CDR3 length equals 17 residues. Unmatched junction bases numbered 13, after V lost 5 bases and J lost 4 bases. CDR3 sequence: CASSKSNPGGINEKLFF. In nucleotides, the CDR3 is TGTGCCAGCAGCAAATCAAATCCAGGGGGAATTAATGAAAAACTGTTTTTT.

The chain combines TRBV6-5 with TRBJ2-5; no clear D gene. There are 10 residues in the CDR3. Trimming took 5 bases from V and 9 from J, leaving 7 bases between them. The germline CDR1 and CDR2 sequences are MNHEY and SVGAGI. The CDR3 reads CASSPIAQYF. Written as DNA, the CDR3 is TGTGCCAGCAGTCCCATCGCCCAGTACTTC.

The V and J genes are TRBV19 and TRBJ2-6; weak D call: TRBD2 (6 bases). V lost 3 bases and J lost 0, with 15 bases in between. The CDR3 has 18 amino acids. CDR1 is LNHDA and CDR2 is SQIVND in the germline V gene (reference sequence). The CDR3 loop is CASSIYSGTSSGANVLTF. CDR3 DNA sequence: TGTGCCAGTAGTATTTATAGCGGAACCAGCTCTGGGGCCAACGTCCTGACTTTC.